Detailed here is one T cell receptor (beta chain). The antigen is unknown. Both 60 Vbeta primers and 13 Jbeta primers went into the PCR. Some clones are missing from TCRdb's copy, which holds only in-frame ones; the method was immunoSEQ multiplex PCR. Of roughly 230,000 clones in the sample, about 93% are singletons; the top ten hold 1.5% to 2%. Deletions cut 6 bases from V and 7 bases from J, with 16 bases between. Germline CDR1 and CDR2: SGHAT and FQNNGV. This CDR3 comprises 13 residues. This specimen belongs to a study of cytomegalovirus exposure and HLA in healthy donors. The wider study: Clustering assigned roughly 81% of the approximately 400 genotyped donors to the Caucasian-associated ancestry cluster.

Study-wide findings and caveats: Analysis was performed later, and it showed HLA-associated TCR beta chains to be more clonally expanded than equally common others.

This chain connects TRBV11-2 to TRBJ2-7, with D unresolved. Sequenced input: PBMCs. The source of this sequence is a girl aged 2 to 10 in good health and CMV-seronegative. The CDR3 region has the DNA TGTGCCAGCAGGAGGCCCTCGTCTGGTGAGCAGTACTTC. This sequence encodes CASRRPSSGEQYF. The full variable domain, its missing parts supplied by reference TRBV11-2 and TRBJ2-7, is EAGVAQSPRYKIIEKRQSVAFWCNPISGHATLYWYQQILGQGPKLLIQFQNNGVVDDSQLPKDRFSAERLKGVDSTLKIQPAKLEDSAVYLCASRRPSSGEQYFGPGTRLTVT.